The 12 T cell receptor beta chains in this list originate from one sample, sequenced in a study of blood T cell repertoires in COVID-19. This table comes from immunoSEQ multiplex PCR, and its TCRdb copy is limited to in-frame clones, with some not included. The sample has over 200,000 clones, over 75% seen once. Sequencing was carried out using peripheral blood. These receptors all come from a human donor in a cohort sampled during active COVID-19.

CDR3 loop: CASSSGLLHGEQYF. CDR3 nucleotides: TGTGCCAGCAGTTCGGGACTACTCCATGGCGAGCAGTACTTC. V usage is TRBV6-5 and J usage is TRBJ2-7; 7 nucleotides align to TRBD2. In germline, CDR1 is MNHEY, CDR2 SVGAGI. CDR3 size: 14 residues. Trimming at V came to 4 bases and at J to 6 bases, leaving 9 bases not matched to a gene.

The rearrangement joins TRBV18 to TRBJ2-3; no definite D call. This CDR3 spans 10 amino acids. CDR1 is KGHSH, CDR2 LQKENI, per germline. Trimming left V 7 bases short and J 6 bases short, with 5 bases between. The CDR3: CASLEDTQYF. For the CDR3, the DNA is TGTGCCAGCTTGGAGGATACGCAGTATTTT. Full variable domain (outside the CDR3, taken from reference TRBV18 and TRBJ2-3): NAGVMQNPRHLVRRRGQEARLRCSPMKGHSHVYWYRQLPEEGLKFMVYLQKENIIDESGMPKERFSAEFPKEGPSILRIQQVVRGDSAAYFCASLEDTQYFGPGTRLTVL.

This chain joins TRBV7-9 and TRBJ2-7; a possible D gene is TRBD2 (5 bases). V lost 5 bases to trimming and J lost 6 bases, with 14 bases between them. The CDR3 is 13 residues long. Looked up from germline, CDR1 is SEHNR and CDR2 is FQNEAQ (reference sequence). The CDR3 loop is CASSPPLTIEQYF. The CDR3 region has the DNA TGTGCCAGCAGCCCACCCCTGACTATCGAGCAGTACTTC.

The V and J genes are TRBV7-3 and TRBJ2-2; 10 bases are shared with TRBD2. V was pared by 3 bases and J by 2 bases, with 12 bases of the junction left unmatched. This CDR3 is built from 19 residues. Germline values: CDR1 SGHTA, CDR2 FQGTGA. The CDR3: CASSLIRGSGRKNTGELFF. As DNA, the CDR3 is TGTGCCAGCAGCTTGATTCGAGGTAGCGGGAGGAAAAACACCGGGGAGCTGTTTTTT.

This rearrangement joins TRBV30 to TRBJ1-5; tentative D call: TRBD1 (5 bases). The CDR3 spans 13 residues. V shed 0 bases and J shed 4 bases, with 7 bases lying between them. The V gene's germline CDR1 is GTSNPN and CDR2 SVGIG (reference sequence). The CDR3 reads CAWSVKGNQPQHF. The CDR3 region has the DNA TGTGCCTGGAGTGTGAAGGGGAATCAGCCCCAGCATTTT.

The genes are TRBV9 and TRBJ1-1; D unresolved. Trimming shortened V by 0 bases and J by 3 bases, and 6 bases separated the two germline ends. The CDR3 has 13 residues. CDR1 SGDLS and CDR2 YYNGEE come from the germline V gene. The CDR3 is CASSVGGYTEAFF. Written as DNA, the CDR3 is TGTGCCAGCAGCGTAGGAGGGTACACTGAAGCTTTCTTT. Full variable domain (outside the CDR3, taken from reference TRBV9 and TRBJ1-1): DSGVTQTPKHLITATGQRVTLRCSPRSGDLSVYWYQQSLDQGLQFLIQYYNGEERAKGNILERFSAQQFPDLHSELNLSSLELGDSALYFCASSVGGYTEAFFGQGTRLTVV.

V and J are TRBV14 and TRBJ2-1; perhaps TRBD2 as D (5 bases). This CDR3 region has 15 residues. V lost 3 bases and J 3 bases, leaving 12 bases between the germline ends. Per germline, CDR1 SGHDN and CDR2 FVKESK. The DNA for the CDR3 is TGTGCCAGCAGCCAGCCGGGAACTATCTACAATGAGCAGTTCTTC. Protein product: CASSQPGTIYNEQFF.

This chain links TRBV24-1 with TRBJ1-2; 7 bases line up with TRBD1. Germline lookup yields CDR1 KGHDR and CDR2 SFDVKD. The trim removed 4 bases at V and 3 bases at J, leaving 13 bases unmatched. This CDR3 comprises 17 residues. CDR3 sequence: CATSDSGWYRGYYGYTF. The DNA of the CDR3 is TGTGCCACCAGTGACTCCGGTTGGTACAGGGGCTACTATGGCTACACCTTC.

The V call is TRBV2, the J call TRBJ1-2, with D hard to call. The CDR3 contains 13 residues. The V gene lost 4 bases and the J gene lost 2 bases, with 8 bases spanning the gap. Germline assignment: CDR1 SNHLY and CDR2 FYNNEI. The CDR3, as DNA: TGTGCCAGCAGTGTGGGAGAGAACTATGGCTACACCTTC. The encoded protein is CASSVGENYGYTF.

CDR3 region: CSADDWTNYGYTF. The CDR3 DNA is TGCAGCGCTGATGACTGGACTAACTATGGCTACACCTTC. The chain employs TRBV29-1 and TRBJ1-2; D gene unclear. Deletions cut 7 bases from V and 0 bases from J, with 12 bases between. The CDR3 runs 13 residues. The germline CDR1 and CDR2 sequences are SQVTM and ANQGSEA.

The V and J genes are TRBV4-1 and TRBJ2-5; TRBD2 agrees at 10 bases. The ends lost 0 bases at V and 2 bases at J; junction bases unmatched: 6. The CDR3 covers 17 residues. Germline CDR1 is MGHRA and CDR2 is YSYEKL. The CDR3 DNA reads TGCGCCAGCAGCCAAGACGTAGCGGGAGGTACGCAAGAGACCCAGTACTTC. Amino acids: CASSQDVAGGTQETQYF.

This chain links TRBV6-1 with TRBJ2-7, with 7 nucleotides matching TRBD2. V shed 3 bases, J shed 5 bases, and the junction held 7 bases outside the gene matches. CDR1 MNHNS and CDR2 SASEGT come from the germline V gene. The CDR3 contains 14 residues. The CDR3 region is CASSDAGRRNEQYF. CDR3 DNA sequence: TGTGCCAGCAGTGACGCCGGGAGGAGGAACGAGCAGTACTTC.